What follows are 22 T cell receptor beta chains derived from one specimen sequenced in a study of T-cell reconstitution after alpha-beta-depleted transplantation in children. TCRbeta library preparation incorporated unique molecular identifiers. MiXCR was run by TCRdb on the PCR reads, yielding one entry per CDR3 protein. Of around 670,000 distinct CDR3 sequences in the sample, around 13% were seen once. This material consisted of PBMCs, taken before TCRalphabeta/CD19-depleted stem cell transplant. The receptors here all came from a girl between 2 and 10 years old with congenital amegakaryocytic thrombocytopenia, due to receive a stem cell transplant.

This clonotype was recorded many times. This chain joins TRBV10-3 and TRBJ2-1, with 9 bases that match TRBD2. Germline trimming cut 0 bases from V and 7 bases from J; bases unmatched to any gene: 13. Germline V lookup: CDR1 ENHRY, CDR2 SYGVKD. The CDR3 length is 18 residues. CDR3 in amino acids: CAISESRIPSGIGNEQFF. CDR3 nucleotide sequence: TGTGCCATCAGTGAGTCGAGGATTCCTAGCGGGATCGGGAATGAGCAGTTCTTC.

This clonotype was seen many times. The rearrangement uses TRBV6-5 and TRBJ1-5; 7 bases agree with TRBD1. The CDR3 sequence is 15 residues long. Germline CDR1 reads MNHEY; CDR2 reads SVGAGI. The J segment lost 0 bases and the V segment lost 8 bases, leaving 7 bases of the junction unmatched. The CDR3 region has the DNA TGTGCCAGCCGAATCACAGGGGTTAGCAATCAGCCCCAGCATTTT. It encodes CASRITGVSNQPQHF.

The V and J genes are TRBV7-6 and TRBJ2-6; D uncertain. V lost 1 base, J lost 0 bases, and 10 bases lay in between. CDR1 and CDR2 from the germline V gene are SGHVS and FNYEAQ. CDR3 length: 17 amino acids. Written as DNA, the CDR3 is TGTGCCAGCAGCTTAGAACGAACCAGCTCTGGGGCCAACGTCCTGACTTTC. Its translation: CASSLERTSSGANVLTF. Using reference TRBV7-6 and TRBJ2-6 for the parts outside the CDR3, the full variable domain is GAGVSQSPRYKVTKRGQDVALRCDPISGHVSLYWYRQALGQGPEFLTYFNYEAQQDKSGLPNDRFSAERPEGSISTLTIQRTEQRDSAMYRCASSLERTSSGANVLTFGAGSRLTVL.

V gene TRBV14 combines with J gene TRBJ2-6; D possibly matches TRBD1 or TRBD2 (5 bases each). Trimming took 3 bases from V and 0 from J, leaving 21 bases between them. The CDR3 runs to 20 residues. The V gene's germline CDR1 is SGHDN and CDR2 FVKESK. In DNA, the CDR3 is TGTGCCAGCAGCCACCTTGACCGGGGCCCAAAATTCTCTGGGGCCAACGTCCTGACTTTC. Translated: CASSHLDRGPKFSGANVLTF.

In its sample, this clonotype was seen a few times. The rearrangement uses TRBV4-1 and TRBJ1-5; D uncertain. V was trimmed by 1 base and J by 4 bases, leaving 11 bases between them. Germline V CDR1 and CDR2: MGHRA, YSYEKL. This CDR3 spans 15 amino acids. CDR3 sequence: CASSQGSIVNQPQHF. CDR3 coding DNA: TGCGCCAGCAGCCAAGGTAGCATCGTAAATCAGCCCCAGCATTTT.

The table lists this clonotype with many counts. The chain couples TRBV29-1 to TRBJ1-3; D call uncertain. There are 12 residues in the CDR3. Looked up from germline, CDR1 is SQVTM and CDR2 is ANQGSEA. V dropped 7 bases and J dropped 4 bases, with 11 bases sitting between them. CDR3 residues: CSGAEGGNTIYF. Written as DNA, the CDR3 is TGCAGCGGTGCCGAGGGAGGAAACACCATATATTTT.

This clonotype was recorded many times. The chain has TRBV12-3 or TRBV12-4 and TRBJ2-2, with 9 bases lining up with TRBD2. This CDR3 region has 16 residues. V lost 5 bases, J lost 1 base, and 5 bases stayed unmatched. The CDR3 protein is CASSPASGKNTGELFF. CDR3 coding DNA: TGTGCCAGCAGTCCAGCTAGCGGGAAGAACACCGGGGAGCTGTTTTTT.

With respect to this clonotype: With a much larger clone just one base away, this may be a read error. The chain links TRBV25-1 to TRBJ2-7; D gene uncertain. The CDR3 spans 12 residues. Deletions cut 2 bases from V and 0 bases from J, with 2 bases between. CDR1 is MGHDK, CDR2 SYGVNS, per germline. The DNA of the CDR3 is TGTGCCAGCAGTGAACTCTCCTACGAGCAGTACTTC. Protein sequence: CASSELSYEQYF.

The chain joins TRBV6-2 or TRBV6-3 to TRBJ2-5, with D unclear. The CDR3 covers 13 residues. V shed 6 bases and J shed 1 base, with 9 bases lying between them. The germline V gene encodes CDR1 MNHEY and CDR2 SVGEGT. CDR3 loop: CASSRRIQETQYF. CDR3 DNA sequence: TGTGCCAGCAGCCGACGGATCCAAGAGACCCAGTACTTC.

The chain uses TRBV5-1 and TRBJ2-5, with a weak D call TRBD1 (5 bases). Per the germline V gene, CDR1 is SGHRS and CDR2 is YFSETQ. Trimming left V 1 base short and J 2 bases short, with 9 bases between. The CDR3 loop spans 14 amino acids. CDR3 region: CASSLRQPQETQYF. CDR3 coding DNA: TGCGCCAGCAGCTTGCGACAGCCGCAAGAGACCCAGTACTTC.

In its sample, this clonotype was seen a few times. The chain couples TRBV18 to TRBJ2-5, with TRBD2 matching over 7 bases. CDR3 length equals 15 residues. The germline V gene has CDR1 KGHSH and CDR2 LQKENI. V was clipped by 3 bases and J by 4 bases; unmatched bases: 8. CDR3 sequence: CASSPGAGAAETQYF. CDR3 sequence (DNA): TGTGCCAGCTCACCTGGGGCGGGAGCGGCAGAGACCCAGTACTTC.

The chain recombines TRBV12-3 or TRBV12-4 with TRBJ2-5, with 10 bases identical to TRBD1. V was pared by 3 bases and J by 2 bases, with 9 bases of the junction left unmatched. CDR3 length equals 17 residues. CDR3 in DNA: TGTGCCAGCAGTTTTAAGGGACAGGGGCTTCATCAAGAGACCCAGTACTTC. Translated, it gives CASSFKGQGLHQETQYF.

This clonotype came up many times. This chain joins TRBV29-1 and TRBJ2-7, with D possibly called TRBD1 or TRBD2 (5 bases each). The ends were cut back, 8 bases at V and 2 bases at J, with 13 bases in the middle. This CDR3 is 12 amino acids long. CDR1 and CDR2 (germline): SQVTM, ANQGSEA. The CDR3 DNA reads TGCAGCTTCCGGGACCAACCCTACGAGCAGTACTTC. Translating it yields CSFRDQPYEQYF.

This chain uses TRBV28 with TRBJ2-3; the D gene is possibly TRBD2 (5 bases). Trimming removed 1 base from V and 0 bases from J, with 11 bases in between. CDR3 size: 16 residues. Germline V gives CDR1 MDHEN, CDR2 SYDVKM. The CDR3 DNA follows: TGTGCCAGCAGTTTATTCGGCGGGTTGAGCACAGATACGCAGTATTTT. Translated, it gives CASSLFGGLSTDTQYF.

Of note for this clonotype: A much larger clonotype is one base distant, so this may be a read error. The final CDR3 position lacks the conserved phenylalanine or tryptophan, pointing to a likely read error. The chain carries TRBV6-5 and TRBJ1-1; 8 bases line up with TRBD1. The V gene's germline CDR1 is MNHEY and CDR2 SVGAGI. This CDR3 has 14 amino acids. V was clipped by 2 bases and J by 7 bases; unmatched bases: 6. For the CDR3, the DNA is TGTGCCAGCAGTTACCGGACAGGGCTAGGTGAAGCTTTCCTT. It translates to CASSYRTGLGEAFL.

In this sample, this clonotype turned up many times. The chain recombines TRBV7-8 with TRBJ2-7, with 12 bases lining up with TRBD1. Germline CDR1 SGHVS, CDR2 FQNEAQ. The CDR3 extends over 15 amino acids. V lost 1 base, J lost 4 bases, and 2 bases stayed unmatched. The CDR3: CASSLGGQGAYEQYF. CDR3 DNA: TGTGCCAGCAGCTTAGGGGGACAGGGGGCATACGAGCAGTACTTC.

The chain employs TRBV30 and TRBJ1-6; D ambiguous. Trimming removed 2 bases from V and 9 bases from J, with 14 bases in between. CDR1 GTSNPN and CDR2 SVGIG come from the germline V gene (reference sequence). CDR3 length: 14 residues. The CDR3 loop is CAWSLGPEVSPLHF. As DNA, the CDR3 is TGTGCCTGGAGTCTAGGGCCAGAAGTTTCACCCCTCCACTTT.

Many counts were recorded for this clonotype. The V call is TRBV12-3 or TRBV12-4, the J call TRBJ2-2; no firm D call. The CDR3 totals 12 residues. V was shortened by 3 bases and J by 7 bases, with 6 bases between the two germline ends. The CDR3: CASSLVLGELFF. In DNA, the CDR3 is TGTGCCAGCAGTTTGGTTCTCGGGGAGCTGTTTTTT.

The rearrangement joins TRBV20-1 to TRBJ2-7; either TRBD1 or TRBD2 may fit D (7 bases each). V was clipped by 5 bases and J by 2 bases, with 16 bases between them. This CDR3 has 14 residues. Germline lookup yields CDR1 DFQATT and CDR2 SNEGSKA (reference sequence). The CDR3 reads CSAGGGQRAYEQYF. CDR3 DNA sequence: TGCAGTGCTGGGGGGGGACAGAGAGCCTACGAGCAGTACTTC.

The rearrangement links TRBV2 to TRBJ2-2; 14 bases are shared with TRBD2. There are 16 residues in the CDR3. Trimming removed 9 bases from V and 3 bases from J; junction bases left unmatched: 6. Germline V gene sequence: CDR1 SNHLY, CDR2 FYNNEI. CDR3: CASKTSGGADTGELFF. CDR3 DNA sequence: TGTGCCAGTAAGACTAGCGGGGGGGCGGACACCGGGGAGCTGTTTTTT.

The rearrangement links TRBV7-6 to TRBJ2-1, with 8 bases identical to TRBD2. The V gene's germline CDR1 is SGHVS and CDR2 FNYEAQ. V lost 1 base and J lost 5; bases outside the gene matches: 10. The CDR3 sequence is 17 residues long. CDR3 sequence reads: CASSLGGGRPIHNEQFF. The CDR3 DNA is TGTGCCAGCAGCTTAGGCGGCGGGAGGCCAATCCACAATGAGCAGTTCTTC.

Regarding this clonotype: This may arise from a read error, as a much more abundant clone is one base away. V gene TRBV5-1 combines with J gene TRBJ1-5, with D tentatively TRBD1 (5 bases). Trimming took off 2 bases at V and 5 bases at J, with 14 bases between the two ends. The CDR3 spans 15 residues. Per the germline V gene, CDR1 is SGHRS and CDR2 is YFSETQ. CDR3 coding DNA: TGCGCCAGCAGCTTTCCGGCAGGGTTCGATCAGCCCCAGCATTTT. Its protein is CASSFPAGFDQPQHF.